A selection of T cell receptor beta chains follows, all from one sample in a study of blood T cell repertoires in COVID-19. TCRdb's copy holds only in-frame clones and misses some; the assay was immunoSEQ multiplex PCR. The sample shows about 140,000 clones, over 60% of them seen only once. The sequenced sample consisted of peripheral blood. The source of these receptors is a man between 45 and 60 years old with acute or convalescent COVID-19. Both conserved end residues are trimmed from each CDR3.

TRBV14	ASSQGVTSGGQETQY
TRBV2	ASRRVAGGQETQY
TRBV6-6	ASSYSRQGSEKLF
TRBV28	ASSYRTGIDTEAF
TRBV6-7	ASSYSIPQGHTGELF
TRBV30	AWSLGLASTDTQY
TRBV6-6	ASSWGGRETQY
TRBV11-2	ASSFSGGGYNEQF
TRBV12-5	ASGLTGRLEQF
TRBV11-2	ASSFRERVNEQF
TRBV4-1	ASRQTGESGYT
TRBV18	ASSPASNQPQH
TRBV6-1	ASSEGTDTEAF
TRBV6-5	ASSSAGLSYNEQF
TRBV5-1	ASSLGQYTGELF
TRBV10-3	AISAGTGHGYT
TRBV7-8	ASSLFPRQNTGELF
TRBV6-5	ASGSDNSGNTIY
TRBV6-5	ASQRGGYDQPQH
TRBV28	ASSLIGGLAKNIQY
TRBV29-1	SVRGTGVNTIY
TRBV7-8	ASRTGEDSPLH